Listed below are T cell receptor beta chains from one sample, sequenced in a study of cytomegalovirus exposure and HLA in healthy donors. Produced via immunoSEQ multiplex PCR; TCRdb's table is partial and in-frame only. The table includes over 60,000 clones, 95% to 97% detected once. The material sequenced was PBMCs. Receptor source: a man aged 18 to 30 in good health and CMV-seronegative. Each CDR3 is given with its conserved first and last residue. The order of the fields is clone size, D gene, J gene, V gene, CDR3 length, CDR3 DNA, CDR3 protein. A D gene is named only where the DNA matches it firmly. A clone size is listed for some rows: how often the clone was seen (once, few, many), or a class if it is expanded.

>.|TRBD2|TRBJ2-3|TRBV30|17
TGTGCCTGGAGTGTAAGCAGGACTAGCGGATACACAGATACGCAGTATTTT
CAWSVSRTSGYTDTQYF
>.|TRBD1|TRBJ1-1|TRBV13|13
TGTGCCAGCAGCCCGGAGGGGGCGACTGAAGCTTTCTTT
CASSPEGATEAFF
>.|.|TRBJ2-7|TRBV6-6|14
TGTGCCAGCAGTTCGAAGGGGTTTGGAGACGAGCAGTACTTC
CASSSKGFGDEQYF
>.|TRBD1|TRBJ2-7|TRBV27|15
TGTGCCAGCAGTTTAGAGCCGGGACAGGGCTACGAGCAGTACTTC
CASSLEPGQGYEQYF
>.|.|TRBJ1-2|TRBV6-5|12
TGTGCCAGCAGTTCGACTAGTTATGGCTACACCTTC
CASSSTSYGYTF
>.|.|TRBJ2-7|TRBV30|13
TGTGCCTGGAGAGGCGGCCCCTCCTACGAGCAGTACTTC
CAWRGGPSYEQYF
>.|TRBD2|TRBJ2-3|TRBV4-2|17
TGTGCCAGCAGCCAAGAAACGGCTAGCGGGAGGACAGATACGCAGTATTTT
CASSQETASGRTDTQYF
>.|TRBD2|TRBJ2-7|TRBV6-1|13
TGTGCCAGCACCAACCTAGCGGCGAGGGAGCAGTACTTC
CASTNLAAREQYF
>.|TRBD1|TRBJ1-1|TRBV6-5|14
TGTGCCAGCAGTTGGACAGGGGGGAACACTGAAGCTTTCTTT
CASSWTGGNTEAFF
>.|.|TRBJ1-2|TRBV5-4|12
TGTGCCAGCAGCGACAGCGTGAAGGGCTACACCTTC
CASSDSVKGYTF
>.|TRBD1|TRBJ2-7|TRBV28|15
TGTGCCAGCAGTCCTGCCGGGACAGGGTACCACGAGCAGTACTTC
CASSPAGTGYHEQYF
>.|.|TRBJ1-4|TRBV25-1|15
TGTGCCAGCAGTGAATTGGCCGGGGGTAATGAAAAACTGTTTTTT
CASSELAGGNEKLFF
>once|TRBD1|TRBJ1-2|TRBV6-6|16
TGTGCCAGCAGTTCCACGATGGGACAGAGCAACTATGGCTACACCTTC
CASSSTMGQSNYGYTF
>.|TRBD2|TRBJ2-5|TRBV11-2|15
TGTGCCAGCAGCTCCCAGGGCGGGGGCCAAGAGACCCAGTACTTC
CASSSQGGGQETQYF
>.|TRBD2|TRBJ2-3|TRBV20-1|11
TGCAGTGTGCGGGGGATAGATACGCAGTATTTT
CSVRGIDTQYF
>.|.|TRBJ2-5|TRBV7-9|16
TGTGCCAGCAGCCTACCCTTACAGGGTCTCCAAGAGACCCAGTACTTC
CASSLPLQGLQETQYF
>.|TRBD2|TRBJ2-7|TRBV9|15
TGTGCCAGCAGCGAGGGGACTAGCGGGCCCTACGAGCAGTACTTC
CASSEGTSGPYEQYF